This TCR beta chain was retrieved from a study of blood T cell repertoires in COVID-19. In the study overall: Specimens from acute and convalescent COVID-19 originated in the United States, Italy and Spain.

In the original processing: Reference gene primer amplification yielded estimated nucleated cell counts. Clones were read by immunoSEQ multiplex PCR, and TCRdb kept only the in-frame ones, dropping some. V and J calls and clone size are given by that table; D and trimming were obtained from the DNA. This sample has about 98,000 clones, with 81% found just once. The CDR3 runs to 15 residues. The germline V gene has CDR1 SGHTS and CDR2 YDEGEE. The V end lost 2 bases, the J end lost 2 bases, and 13 bases lay between the germline ends. The J gene is TRBJ1-1, the V gene TRBV5-8; D gene unclear. The sequencing input was peripheral blood. This receptor was obtained from an elderly woman with acute or convalescent COVID-19. The CDR3 sequence is CASSFWPLQNTEAFF. The CDR3 nucleotides are TGTGCCAGCAGCTTCTGGCCGCTCCAAAACACTGAAGCTTTCTTT.